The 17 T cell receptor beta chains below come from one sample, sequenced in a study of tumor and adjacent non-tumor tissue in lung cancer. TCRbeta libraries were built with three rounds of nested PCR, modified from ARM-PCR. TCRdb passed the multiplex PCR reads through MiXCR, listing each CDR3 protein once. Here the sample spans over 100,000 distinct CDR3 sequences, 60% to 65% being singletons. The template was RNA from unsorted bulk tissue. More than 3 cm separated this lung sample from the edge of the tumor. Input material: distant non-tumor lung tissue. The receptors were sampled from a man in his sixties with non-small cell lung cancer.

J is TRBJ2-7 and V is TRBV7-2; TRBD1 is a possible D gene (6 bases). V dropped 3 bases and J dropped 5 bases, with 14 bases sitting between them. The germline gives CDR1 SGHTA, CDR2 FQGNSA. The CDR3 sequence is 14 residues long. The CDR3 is CASSFTGIPHEQYF. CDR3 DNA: TGTGCCAGCAGCTTCACAGGGATTCCCCACGAGCAGTACTTC. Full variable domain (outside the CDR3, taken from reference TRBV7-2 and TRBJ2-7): GAGVSQSPSNKVTEKGKDVELRCDPISGHTALYWYRQSLGQGLEFLIYFQGNSAPDKSGLPSDRFSAERTGGSVSTLTIQRTQQEDSAVYLCASSFTGIPHEQYFGPGTRLTVT.

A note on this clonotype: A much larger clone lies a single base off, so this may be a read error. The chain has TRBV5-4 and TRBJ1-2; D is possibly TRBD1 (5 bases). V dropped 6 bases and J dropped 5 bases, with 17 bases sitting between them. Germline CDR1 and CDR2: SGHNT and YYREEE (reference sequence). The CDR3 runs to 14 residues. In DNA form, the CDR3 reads TGTGCCAGCAACTTTCAGGGATTTCGGTATGGCTACACCTTC. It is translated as CASNFQGFRYGYTF.

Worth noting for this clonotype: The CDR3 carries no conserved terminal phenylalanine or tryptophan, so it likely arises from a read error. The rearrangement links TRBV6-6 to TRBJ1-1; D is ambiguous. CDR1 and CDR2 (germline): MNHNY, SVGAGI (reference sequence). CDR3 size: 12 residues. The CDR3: CASNPPSTEAFL. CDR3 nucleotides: TGTGCTAGCAATCCTCCGAGCACTGAAGCTTTCTTA.

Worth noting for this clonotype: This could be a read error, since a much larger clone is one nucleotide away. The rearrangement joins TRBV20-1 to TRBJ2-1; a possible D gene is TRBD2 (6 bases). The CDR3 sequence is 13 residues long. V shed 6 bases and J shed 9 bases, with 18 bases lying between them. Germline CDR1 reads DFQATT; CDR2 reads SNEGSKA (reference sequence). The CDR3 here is CSAQQTGGAEQFF. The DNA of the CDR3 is TGCAGTGCGCAGCAGACTGGCGGGGCTGAGCAGTTCTTC.

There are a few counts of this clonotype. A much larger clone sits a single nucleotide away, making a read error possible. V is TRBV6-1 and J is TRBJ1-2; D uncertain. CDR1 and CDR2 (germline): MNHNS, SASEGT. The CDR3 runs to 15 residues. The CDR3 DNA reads TGTGCCAGCAAGGAGGCAGATTCACCTAACTATGGCCACACCTTC. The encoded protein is CASKEADSPNYGHTF.

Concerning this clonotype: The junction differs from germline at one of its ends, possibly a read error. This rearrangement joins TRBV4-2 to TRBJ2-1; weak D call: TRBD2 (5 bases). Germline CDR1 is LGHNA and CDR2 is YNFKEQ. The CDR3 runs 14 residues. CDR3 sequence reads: CTSSQVLDSHEQFF. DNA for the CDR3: TGTACCAGCAGCCAAGTGTTGGACTCCCATGAGCAGTTCTTC.

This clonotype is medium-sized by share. The CDR3 loop is CASSLILSLAGEGSYNEQFF. For the CDR3, the DNA is TGTGCCAGCAGCTTAATCTTATCACTAGCGGGAGAAGGGTCCTACAATGAGCAGTTCTTC. The chain links TRBV11-1 to TRBJ2-1; 11 positions match TRBD2. The germline V gene has CDR1 SGHAT and CDR2 FQDESV (reference sequence). The CDR3 is 20 residues long. V lost 2 bases to trimming and J lost 1 base; unmatched junction nucleotides: 13.

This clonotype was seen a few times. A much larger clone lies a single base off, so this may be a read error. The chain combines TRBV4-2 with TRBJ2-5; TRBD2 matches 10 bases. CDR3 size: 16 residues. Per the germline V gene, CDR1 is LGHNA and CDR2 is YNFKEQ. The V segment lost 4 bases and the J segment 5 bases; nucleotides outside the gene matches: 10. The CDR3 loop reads CASSLVASGRRETQYF. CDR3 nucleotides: TGTGCCAGCAGCCTAGTGGCTAGCGGGAGAAGGGAGACCCAGTACTTC.

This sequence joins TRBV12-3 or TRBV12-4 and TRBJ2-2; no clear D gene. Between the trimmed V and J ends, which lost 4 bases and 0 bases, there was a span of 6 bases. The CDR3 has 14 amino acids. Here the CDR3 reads CASSYRPNTGELFF. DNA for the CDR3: TGTGCCAGCAGTTACCGACCGAACACCGGGGAGCTGTTTTTT.

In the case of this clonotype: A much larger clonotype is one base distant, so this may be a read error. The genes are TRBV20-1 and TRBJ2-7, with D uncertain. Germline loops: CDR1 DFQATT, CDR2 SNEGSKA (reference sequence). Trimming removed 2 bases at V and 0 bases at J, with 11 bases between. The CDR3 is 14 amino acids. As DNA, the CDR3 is TGCAGTGCTAGACCCCAGTGGAACTCCTACGAGCAGTACTTC. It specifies CSARPQWNSYEQYF.

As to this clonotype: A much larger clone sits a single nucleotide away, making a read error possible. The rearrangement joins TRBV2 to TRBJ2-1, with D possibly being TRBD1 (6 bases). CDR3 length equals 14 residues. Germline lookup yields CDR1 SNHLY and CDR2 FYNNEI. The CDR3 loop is CASSDRTAYNGQFF. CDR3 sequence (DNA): TGTGCCAGCAGTGATCGGACAGCATACAATGGGCAGTTCTTC.

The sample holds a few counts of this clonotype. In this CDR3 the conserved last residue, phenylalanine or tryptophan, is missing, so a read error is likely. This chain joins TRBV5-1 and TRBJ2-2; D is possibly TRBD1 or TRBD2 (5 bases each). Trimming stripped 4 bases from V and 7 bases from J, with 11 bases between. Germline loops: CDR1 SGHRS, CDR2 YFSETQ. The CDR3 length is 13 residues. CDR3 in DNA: TGCGCCAGCAGCCCCGGGACCATCGGGGAGCTGTTTTAT. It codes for CASSPGTIGELFY.

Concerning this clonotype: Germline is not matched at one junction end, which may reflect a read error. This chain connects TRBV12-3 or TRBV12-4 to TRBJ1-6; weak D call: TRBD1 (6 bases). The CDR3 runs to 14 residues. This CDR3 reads CDSRQTGVNSPLHF. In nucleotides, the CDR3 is TGTGACAGCAGACAGACAGGAGTTAATTCACCCCTCCACTTT.

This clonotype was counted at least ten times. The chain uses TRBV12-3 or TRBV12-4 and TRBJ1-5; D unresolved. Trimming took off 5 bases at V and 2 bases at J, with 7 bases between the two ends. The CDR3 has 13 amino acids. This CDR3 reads CASSDGGNQPQHF. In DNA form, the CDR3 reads TGTGCCAGCAGTGACGGAGGCAATCAGCCCCAGCATTTT.

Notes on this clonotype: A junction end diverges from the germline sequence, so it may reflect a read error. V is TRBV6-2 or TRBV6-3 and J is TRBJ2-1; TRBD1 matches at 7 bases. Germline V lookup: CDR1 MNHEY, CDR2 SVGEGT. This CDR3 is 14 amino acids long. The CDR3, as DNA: TGTGGCAGCAGTCCCCGGGACAGTTACAATGATCAGTTCTTC. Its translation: CGSSPRDSYNDQFF.

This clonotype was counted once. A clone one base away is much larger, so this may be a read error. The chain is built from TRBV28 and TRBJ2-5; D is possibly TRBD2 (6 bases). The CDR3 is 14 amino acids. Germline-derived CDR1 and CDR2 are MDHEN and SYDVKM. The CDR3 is CASSLVAGRETHYF. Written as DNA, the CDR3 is TGTGCCAGCAGTTTAGTGGCCGGGAGAGAGACCCACTACTTC.

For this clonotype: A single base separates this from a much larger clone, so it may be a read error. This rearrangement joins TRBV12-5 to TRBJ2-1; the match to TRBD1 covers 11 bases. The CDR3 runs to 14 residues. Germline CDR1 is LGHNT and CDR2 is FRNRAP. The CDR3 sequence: CASGLGTGGNEQSF. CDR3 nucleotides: TGTGCTAGTGGTTTGGGGACAGGGGGCAATGAGCAGTCCTTC.